One and the same sample provided the 15 T cell receptor beta chains below, sequenced in a study of T cells in Graves' hyperthyroidism and ophthalmopathy. From RNA transcripts, TCR beta CDR3 regions were amplified. TCR CDR3 underwent first-round RT-PCR with the HTBI primer set. In TCRdb, the multiplex PCR reads were re-called with MiXCR into one record per CDR3 protein. The sample gives approximately 870,000 distinct CDR3 sequences, approximately 40% of which show up once; about 8.9% is in the top ten. The sequenced material came from blood. All receptors derive from a man aged 18 to 30 with Graves' hyperthyroidism.

The chain has TRBV7-9 and TRBJ2-5; 12 bases are a match to TRBD2. The CDR3 runs to 17 residues. V lost 5 bases to trimming and J lost 1 base; unmatched junction nucleotides: 8. CDR1 is SEHNR, CDR2 FQNEAQ, per germline (reference sequence). CDR3: CASSPRLAGAVQETQYF. The DNA for the CDR3 is TGTGCCAGCAGCCCCAGACTAGCGGGGGCAGTCCAAGAGACCCAGTACTTC. The variable domain in full, completed from reference TRBV7-9 and TRBJ2-5, reads DTGVSQNPRHKITKRGQNVTFRCDPISEHNRLYWYRQTLGQGPEFLTYFQNEAQLEKSRLLSDRFSAERPKGSFSTLEIQRTEQGDSAMYLCASSPRLAGAVQETQYFGPGTRLLVL.

CDR3 sequence (DNA): TGCGCCAGCAGCCAACAGCCCCGGAAATCCTACGAGCAGTACTTC. Translation: CASSQQPRKSYEQYF. The V and J genes are TRBV4-3 and TRBJ2-7, with unresolved D. The germline V gene encodes CDR1 LGHNA and CDR2 YSLEER. The CDR3 has 15 amino acids. Trimming removed 2 bases at V and 1 base at J, with 12 bases between.

The rearrangement joins TRBV4-3 to TRBJ1-4, with TRBD1 as a possible D gene (5 bases). Germline V lookup: CDR1 LGHNA, CDR2 YSLEER. There are 15 residues in the CDR3. Between the trimmed V and J ends, which lost 3 bases and 4 bases, there was a span of 12 bases. Here the CDR3 DNA reads TGCGCCAGCAGCCAGACTGACAGCAATAATGAAAAACTGTTTTTT. Its protein is CASSQTDSNNEKLFF.

Only a few counts were recorded for this clonotype. The genes are TRBV19 and TRBJ1-1; perhaps TRBD1 as D (5 bases). Germline CDR1 and CDR2: LNHDA and SQIVND (reference sequence). Trimming left V 7 bases short and J 6 bases short, with 12 bases between. This CDR3 comprises 12 residues. The CDR3 reads CASTQTGAEAFF. The CDR3 DNA reads TGTGCCAGTACTCAAACGGGGGCTGAAGCTTTCTTT.

The chain couples TRBV7-8 to TRBJ1-4; D not resolved. The CDR3 loop spans 13 amino acids. CDR1 and CDR2 (germline): SGHVS, FQNEAQ. The V end lost 3 bases, the J end lost 1 base, and 3 bases lay between the germline ends. The CDR3 sequence is CASSFGTNEKLFF. The CDR3 coding sequence is TGTGCCAGCAGCTTCGGAACTAATGAAAAACTGTTTTTT.

J is TRBJ2-7 and V is TRBV29-1; no reliable D call. Germline V gene data show CDR1 as SQVTM and CDR2 as ANQGSEA. The ends were cut back, 8 bases at V and 13 bases at J, with 27 bases in the middle. This CDR3 has 13 amino acids. The CDR3 protein is CSSAGEPTYEQYF. In nucleotides, the CDR3 is TGCAGCTCAGCAGGTGAACCTACCTACGAACAATACTTC.

This chain uses TRBV7-6 with TRBJ1-1, with no clear D. The germline CDR1 and CDR2 sequences are SGHVS and FNYEAQ. V was cut by 6 bases and J by 4 bases, with 15 bases left in between. The CDR3 length is 14 residues. The CDR3 bases are TGTGCCAGCAGTTACGAAGTTTCGGGCACTGAAGCTTTCTTT. Translated: CASSYEVSGTEAFF.

This clonotype showed up just a few times. CDR3 DNA: TGTGCCAGCAGCTTCCGGGTCCACACTGAAGCTTTCTTT. Its protein is CASSFRVHTEAFF. The chain has TRBV7-2 and TRBJ1-1, with D unresolved. The CDR3 consists of 13 residues. V was trimmed by 3 bases and J by 3 bases, leaving 8 bases between them. Per the germline V gene, CDR1 is SGHTA and CDR2 is FQGNSA.

This clonotype was seen more than once but under ten times. The chain links TRBV27 to TRBJ1-1; the D is unclear. The CDR3 sequence is 15 residues long. V shed 4 bases and J shed 3 bases, with 15 bases lying between them. CDR1 and CDR2 from the germline V gene are MNHEY and SMNVEV (reference sequence). CDR3 loop: CASSSQAFRYTEAFF. In DNA, the CDR3 is TGTGCCAGCAGTTCGCAGGCTTTTCGATACACTGAAGCTTTCTTT.

This clonotype was counted a few times. The chain couples TRBV2 to TRBJ2-7; TRBD1 might be the D (5 bases). The CDR3 covers 14 residues. Germline V lookup: CDR1 SNHLY, CDR2 FYNNEI. V lost 8 bases and J lost 2, with 16 bases in between. CDR3 in amino acids: CASVEQENAYEQYF. The CDR3 nucleotides are TGTGCCAGCGTGGAACAGGAGAACGCCTACGAGCAGTACTTC.

The V call is TRBV6-5, the J call TRBJ1-5; 8 positions agree with TRBD1. The CDR3 sequence is 15 residues long. V trimming: 7 bases; J trimming: 6 bases; junction bases outside the gene matches: 11. Germline V lookup: CDR1 MNHEY, CDR2 SVGAGI. CDR3 residues: CASISWGQVGQPQHF. The DNA of the CDR3 is TGTGCCAGCATTAGTTGGGGACAGGTGGGTCAGCCCCAGCATTTT.

The chain couples TRBV14 to TRBJ2-7; 9 bases match TRBD2. Germline CDR1 reads SGHDN; CDR2 reads FVKESK. J was trimmed by 5 bases and V by 5 bases; bases with no gene match: 7. The CDR3 is 14 residues long. This chain's CDR3 is CASSYRTSEDEQYF. The CDR3, as DNA: TGTGCCAGCAGCTACAGGACTAGCGAGGACGAGCAGTACTTC.

CDR3 residues: CASSSQGRNYGYTF. CDR3 coding DNA: TGTGCCAGTAGTTCACAGGGGCGTAACTATGGCTACACCTTC. V and J are TRBV19 and TRBJ1-2; the match to TRBD1 covers 7 bases. Trimming took 5 bases from V and 1 from J; bases not matched to a gene: 4. The CDR3 totals 14 residues. CDR1 is LNHDA and CDR2 is SQIVND in the germline V gene (reference sequence). Filled out from reference TRBV19 and TRBJ1-2, the complete variable domain reads DGGITQSPKYLFRKEGQNVTLSCEQNLNHDAMYWYRQDPGQGLRLIYYSQIVNDFQKGDIAEGYSVSREKKESFPLTVTSAQKNPTAFYLCASSSQGRNYGYTFGSGTRLTVV.

Comments on this clonotype: One base away lies a much larger clone, so this may be a sequencing read error. The chain links TRBV5-1 to TRBJ2-6; unclear D gene. The CDR3 totals 16 residues. CDR1 and CDR2 (germline): SGHRS, YFSETQ. CDR3 nucleotides: TGCGCCAGCGGCTTGGCACAGAGCGCTGGGGCCAACGTCCTGACTTTC. Protein: CASGLAQSAGANVLTF.

This clonotype was detected only a few times. The CDR3 protein is CASSLDREELFF. The CDR3 DNA reads TGTGCCAGCAGCTTAGATCGAGAGGAGCTGTTTTTT. The chain uses TRBV11-2 and TRBJ2-2; no firm D call. CDR1 is SGHAT and CDR2 is FQNNGV in the germline V gene. The V end lost 0 bases, the J end lost 10 bases, and 6 bases lay between the germline ends. The CDR3 is made up of 12 amino acids. Full variable domain (rest looked up from reference TRBV11-2 and TRBJ2-2): EAGVAQSPRYKIIEKRQSVAFWCNPISGHATLYWYQQILGQGPKLLIQFQNNGVVDDSQLPKDRFSAERLKGVDSTLKIQPAKLEDSAVYLCASSLDREELFFGEGSRLTVL.